This entry features one T cell receptor (beta chain) sequence. Its specificity is not known. This record comes from a study of early T cells in non-severe SARS-CoV-2 infection. Individual cDNA molecules each received unique molecular identifiers attached to them. TCRdb called the 5' RACE reads again in MiXCR, with one record for every CDR3 protein. The sample has tens of thousands of distinct CDR3 sequences, roughly 13% seen once; the top ten hold around 4.8%. Germline V gives CDR1 SGHDN, CDR2 FVKESK. The CDR3 contains 14 residues. Deletions cut 0 bases from V and 5 bases from J, with 7 bases between. The study, taken as a whole, reports: There was a bias toward anti-spike CD8 responses in VDJdb matching, which missed private and CD4 specificities.

The chain has TRBV14 and TRBJ2-2; D not resolved. The sample consisted of whole blood. This clonotype was sampled from an adult who was a healthcare worker with PCR-confirmed SARS-CoV-2 infection or an uninfected control (not recorded which). The CDR3 spells CASSQETATGELFF. The CDR3 coding sequence is TGTGCCAGCAGCCAAGAAACAGCTACCGGGGAGCTGTTTTTT.